This passage covers 29 T cell receptor beta chains from one sample sequenced in a study of cytomegalovirus exposure and HLA in healthy donors. Primers included in the PCR were 60 Vbeta and 13 Jbeta primers. Repertoires were generated with immunoSEQ multiplex PCR, while TCRdb's copy carries only in-frame clones and drops some. The table shows roughly 100,000 clones, with approximately 80% occurring only once. Material: PBMCs. Source of these receptors: a man aged 25-45 years in good health and CMV-seropositive.

This clone was found a few times. The rearrangement uses TRBV25-1 and TRBJ2-1; TRBD2 matches 13 bases. Per the germline V gene, CDR1 is MGHDK and CDR2 is SYGVNS. The CDR3 covers 18 residues. Trimming cost V 7 bases and J 0 bases; bases outside gene matches: 9. Here the CDR3 reads CASNGLAGEYLSYNEQFF. CDR3 nucleotide sequence: TGTGCCAGCAATGGACTAGCGGGAGAATATCTCTCCTACAATGAGCAGTTCTTC.

This clone occurred once. This rearrangement joins TRBV6-5 to TRBJ2-3; maybe TRBD2 (7 bases). Germline CDR1 is MNHEY and CDR2 is SVGAGI. The germline V and J ends were trimmed by 6 bases and 6 bases, with 16 bases remaining between them. The CDR3 covers 14 residues. The CDR3 region has the DNA TGTGCCAGCAGACCCGAGGGGGGGACGGATACGCAGTATTTT. It specifies CASRPEGGTDTQYF.

The rearrangement joins TRBV2 to TRBJ2-4; D unclear. The CDR3 spans 14 residues. V lost 6 bases and J 0 bases, leaving 9 bases between the germline ends. The V gene's germline CDR1 is SNHLY and CDR2 FYNNEI. CDR3 loop: CASRITVAKNIQYF. The CDR3 region has the DNA TGTGCCAGCAGGATTACAGTAGCCAAAAACATTCAGTACTTC.

This clone showed up just a few times. This chain joins TRBV19 and TRBJ1-3; tentatively, D is TRBD1 (5 bases). Germline CDR1 reads LNHDA; CDR2 reads SQIVND (reference sequence). V lost 7 bases, J lost 1 base, and 11 bases lay in between. This CDR3 comprises 14 residues. The CDR3 DNA sequence: TGTGCCAGTACCCCAGGGAGGTCTGGAAACACCATATATTTT. Its protein is CASTPGRSGNTIYF.

This chain links TRBV6-4 with TRBJ2-3, with TRBD2 matching 7 bases. CDR1 and CDR2 from the germline V gene are MRHNA and SNTAGT. The V and J ends lost 6 bases and 4 bases, in that order; junction bases with no gene match: 4. The CDR3 sequence is 13 residues long. CDR3: CASSPGGSDTQYF. In DNA, the CDR3 is TGTGCCAGCAGCCCGGGAGGTTCAGATACGCAGTATTTT.

The chain is built from TRBV5-1 and TRBJ1-2; D call uncertain. Germline loops: CDR1 SGHRS, CDR2 YFSETQ. This CDR3 comprises 12 residues. V was pared by 4 bases and J by 7 bases, with 11 bases between. Here the CDR3 reads CASSPGGSGYTF. The DNA of the CDR3 is TGCGCCAGCAGCCCTGGCGGTTCTGGCTACACCTTC. Supplemented by reference TRBV5-1 and TRBJ1-2, the full variable domain reads KAGVTQTPRYLIKTRGQQVTLSCSPISGHRSVSWYQQTPGQGLQFLFEYFSETQRNKGNFPGRFSGRQFSNSRSEMNVSTLELGDSALYLCASSPGGSGYTFGSGTRLTVV.

This chain connects TRBV5-4 to TRBJ1-4; the match to TRBD1 covers 8 bases. Unmatched junction bases numbered 8, after V lost 5 bases and J lost 5 bases. Per the germline V gene, CDR1 is SGHNT and CDR2 is YYREEE (reference sequence). This CDR3 is built from 15 residues. In DNA, the CDR3 is TGTGCCAGCAGTCCCCAGGGGGCACAAAATGAAAAACTGTTTTTT. Its protein is CASSPQGAQNEKLFF.

This clone was counted a single time. The chain joins TRBV9 to TRBJ2-2; TRBD2 agrees at 15 bases. Trimming removed 3 bases from V and 6 bases from J; junction bases left unmatched: 6. The CDR3 runs to 17 residues. From germline, CDR1 is SGDLS and CDR2 YYNGEE. The CDR3 reads CASSDLGLAGGAGELFF. For the CDR3, the DNA is TGTGCCAGCAGCGACTTAGGACTAGCGGGGGGGGCCGGGGAGCTGTTTTTT.

This clone was counted a few times. The chain couples TRBV28 to TRBJ2-7; 9 bases align to TRBD2. This CDR3 is 15 amino acids long. V trimming: 6 bases; J trimming: 6 bases; junction bases outside the gene matches: 12. Per germline, CDR1 MDHEN and CDR2 SYDVKM. As DNA, the CDR3 is TGTGCCAGCAGCTTGGGCCTAGCGGGAACAGCCGAGCAGTACTTC. Its translation is CASSLGLAGTAEQYF.

The chain links TRBV5-4 to TRBJ2-1, with 8 positions matching TRBD2. The V gene end was trimmed by 2 bases and the J gene end by 3 bases; junction bases not matched to a gene: 4. The CDR3 sequence is 15 residues long. Germline lookup yields CDR1 SGHNT and CDR2 YYREEE (reference sequence). CDR3 residues: CASSFSGGHYNEQFF. In DNA form, the CDR3 reads TGTGCCAGCAGCTTTTCGGGGGGGCACTACAATGAGCAGTTCTTC.

The rearrangement links TRBV30 to TRBJ1-4; weak D call: TRBD1 (5 bases). CDR1 GTSNPN and CDR2 SVGIG come from the germline V gene (reference sequence). Trimming took off 0 bases at V and 7 bases at J, with 9 bases between the two ends. This CDR3 comprises 13 residues. This chain's CDR3 is CAWSVTGGEKLFF. The CDR3, as DNA: TGTGCCTGGAGTGTAACCGGGGGTGAAAAACTGTTTTTT.

The CDR3 DNA is TGTGCCAGCAGCGAGGGGGACAATCTGAACACTGAAGCTTTCTTT. It specifies CASSEGDNLNTEAFF. J is TRBJ1-1 and V is TRBV9, with a weak D call TRBD1 (6 bases). This CDR3 is built from 15 residues. The germline V and J ends were trimmed by 3 bases and 0 bases, with 12 bases remaining between them. Germline loops: CDR1 SGDLS, CDR2 YYNGEE.

This chain connects TRBV15 to TRBJ1-4; a weak D match, TRBD1 (6 bases). V lost 2 bases to trimming and J lost 6 bases, with 16 bases between them. The CDR3 sequence is 16 residues long. From germline, CDR1 is LNHNV and CDR2 YYDKDF (reference sequence). DNA for the CDR3: TGTGCCACCAGCAGATCTCACAGGGATGGTTATGAAAAACTGTTTTTT. Translating gives CATSRSHRDGYEKLFF.

J is TRBJ2-5 and V is TRBV30, with 7 bases identical to TRBD1. The V gene's germline CDR1 is GTSNPN and CDR2 SVGIG (reference sequence). Losses at the gene ends were 6 bases for V and 5 bases for J; bases not matched to a gene: 6. This CDR3 has 12 residues. Here the CDR3 reads CACEGAWETQYF. CDR3 coding DNA: TGTGCCTGCGAGGGGGCATGGGAGACCCAGTACTTC.

This clone is a singleton in its sample. This chain links TRBV4-1 with TRBJ2-5; 11 bases map to TRBD1. The V segment lost 4 bases and the J segment 4 bases; nucleotides outside the gene matches: 5. CDR3 length: 15 amino acids. Germline CDR1 reads MGHRA; CDR2 reads YSYEKL. The CDR3 DNA reads as TGCGCCAGCAGCCGAGGACAGGGGGCGCGAGAGACCCAGTACTTC. This encodes CASSRGQGARETQYF.

This clone has a handful of counts. The CDR3 loop reads CASSVYSGTGNEKLFF. CDR3 nucleotide sequence: TGTGCCAGTAGTGTGTATTCCGGGACAGGGAATGAAAAACTGTTTTTT. The chain employs TRBV19 and TRBJ1-4; 9 bases match TRBD1. Looked up from germline, CDR1 is LNHDA and CDR2 is SQIVND (reference sequence). The CDR3 consists of 16 residues. V was clipped by 5 bases and J by 5 bases; unmatched bases: 9. The variable domain in full, completed from reference TRBV19 and TRBJ1-4, reads DGGITQSPKYLFRKEGQNVTLSCEQNLNHDAMYWYRQDPGQGLRLIYYSQIVNDFQKGDIAEGYSVSREKKESFPLTVTSAQKNPTAFYLCASSVYSGTGNEKLFFGSGTQLSVL.

The chain carries TRBV27 and TRBJ2-7, with TRBD1 matching over 12 bases. Germline CDR1 and CDR2: MNHEY and SMNVEV (reference sequence). The trim removed 4 bases at V and 9 bases at J, leaving 13 bases unmatched. CDR3 length: 16 residues. The CDR3 loop is CASSSQPGQGAIRQYV. CDR3 bases: TGTGCCAGCAGTTCCCAACCGGGACAGGGGGCAATTCGGCAGTACGTC.

This chain uses TRBV6-6 with TRBJ2-6; 7 bases line up with TRBD1. Trimming cost V 5 bases and J 4 bases; bases outside gene matches: 8. This CDR3 has 16 amino acids. Germline V CDR1 and CDR2: MNHNY, SVGAGI (reference sequence). The DNA of the CDR3 is TGTGCCAGCAGTCTCCTAAGGGGGCAGGGGGCCAACGTCCTGACTTTC. This sequence encodes CASSLLRGQGANVLTF.

The chain couples TRBV5-8 to TRBJ1-5, with D tentatively TRBD1 (5 bases). The V and J ends lost 0 bases and 5 bases respectively, with 6 bases between them. This CDR3 is built from 13 residues. CDR1 is SGHTS and CDR2 is YDEGEE in the germline V gene. In nucleotides, the CDR3 is TGTGCCAGCAGCTTGGGACAGTATCAGCCCCAGCATTTT. Protein product: CASSLGQYQPQHF.

The chain has TRBV7-2 and TRBJ2-4, with D maybe TRBD1 (6 bases). Germline V gene sequence: CDR1 SGHTA, CDR2 FQGNSA. CDR3 size: 14 residues. Between the trimmed V and J ends, which lost 6 bases and 9 bases, there was a span of 18 bases. DNA for the CDR3: TGTGCCAGCAGTCCTAGGGCGTTAGGGGGCATTCAGTACTTC. Translated, it gives CASSPRALGGIQYF. The variable domain in full, completed from reference TRBV7-2 and TRBJ2-4, reads GAGVSQSPSNKVTEKGKDVELRCDPISGHTALYWYRQSLGQGLEFLIYFQGNSAPDKSGLPSDRFSAERTGGSVSTLTIQRTQQEDSAVYLCASSPRALGGIQYFGAGTRLSVL.

The V gene is TRBV6-4, the J gene TRBJ2-3, with 15 bases identical to TRBD2. Germline CDR1 and CDR2: MRHNA and SNTAGT. V dropped 6 bases and J dropped 7; count of bases not matched to a gene: 5. The CDR3 runs to 15 residues. CDR3 region: CASSGLAGGENTQYF. For the CDR3, the DNA is TGTGCCAGCAGCGGACTAGCGGGAGGGGAGAATACGCAGTATTTT.

The chain recombines TRBV4-2 with TRBJ2-5; 9 bases agree with TRBD2. The CDR3 loop spans 16 amino acids. With V trimmed by 3 bases and J by 1 base, 6 bases remained unmatched. CDR1 and CDR2 from the germline V gene are LGHNA and YNFKEQ. CDR3 in amino acids: CASSHLSGGSQETQYF. Here the CDR3 DNA reads TGTGCCAGCAGCCATTTGAGCGGGGGGAGCCAAGAGACCCAGTACTTC.

The V gene is TRBV19, the J gene TRBJ1-5; TRBD1 might be the D (5 bases). The CDR3 length is 15 residues. CDR1 is LNHDA, CDR2 SQIVND, per germline (reference sequence). Trimming removed 6 bases from V and 2 bases from J, with 14 bases in between. CDR3 DNA: TGTGCCAGTAGCCCCGGGGGTAGGGGCAATCAGCCCCAGCATTTT. Translating gives CASSPGGRGNQPQHF.

V usage is TRBV28 and J usage is TRBJ2-5; no clear D. The germline gives CDR1 MDHEN, CDR2 SYDVKM. This CDR3 has 13 residues. Trimming took off 2 bases at V and 4 bases at J, with 8 bases between the two ends. In nucleotides, the CDR3 is TGTGCCAGCAGTTTAAGCCCCCTAGAGACCCAGTACTTC. Translating gives CASSLSPLETQYF.

Note on this clone: One junction end does not reproduce the germline sequence, and a read error may be involved. The V call is TRBV28, the J call TRBJ1-5, with 9 bases matching TRBD1. Germline V gene data show CDR1 as MDHEN and CDR2 as SYDVKM. This CDR3 is 16 amino acids long. CDR3: CASSSYGGQGKQPQHF. The CDR3 coding sequence is TGTGCCAGCAGTTCGTACGGGGGACAGGGCAAACAGCCCCAGCATTTT.

The chain recombines TRBV10-3 with TRBJ2-2, with D possibly being TRBD1 (6 bases). The V gene lost 3 bases and the J gene lost 6 bases, with 11 bases spanning the gap. The CDR3 is made up of 14 amino acids. Germline CDR1 and CDR2: ENHRY and SYGVKD. CDR3 DNA: TGTGCCATCAGTGAATTAAAGGGGGCCGGGGAGCTGTTTTTT. Protein product: CAISELKGAGELFF.

This sequence joins TRBV11-2 and TRBJ1-2; 9 nucleotides agree with TRBD1. The CDR3 consists of 13 residues. CDR1 and CDR2 (germline): SGHAT, FQNNGV. V lost 8 bases and J lost 8; bases outside the gene matches: 9. In nucleotides, the CDR3 is TGTGCCAGCTCGGGACAGGGAACCGGCGGCTACACCTTC. This encodes CASSGQGTGGYTF.

This rearrangement joins TRBV7-9 to TRBJ1-2; D gene unclear. There are 14 residues in the CDR3. Trimming took 5 bases from V and 3 from J, leaving 13 bases between them. Germline V CDR1 and CDR2: SEHNR, FQNEAQ (reference sequence). The CDR3 nucleotides are TGTGCCAGCAGCCAACCGGTCGGAGACTATGGCTACACCTTC. It codes for CASSQPVGDYGYTF.

The chain is built from TRBV5-6 and TRBJ1-2, with 12 bases aligning to TRBD1. Unmatched junction bases numbered 13, after V lost 6 bases and J lost 4 bases. Germline V gene lookup returns CDR1 SGHDT and CDR2 YYEEEE. This CDR3 is 17 amino acids long. The CDR3 DNA is TGTGCCAGCACCCCCGGGACAGGGGGCGATCGTAGCTATGGCTACACCTTC. Translated: CASTPGTGGDRSYGYTF.